This TCR beta chain appears in the sequencing data of a study of cytomegalovirus exposure and HLA in healthy donors. Study background: Of several hundred genotyped donors, 65% to 85% clustered with self-reported Caucasian donors. Findings and limits, study-wide: In a later analysis, compared with equally common non-associated chains, HLA-associated beta chains were more expanded.

As concerns this clone: What it recognizes is unknown.

PCR employed 60 Vbeta and 13 Jbeta primers. Data came from immunoSEQ multiplex PCR; TCRdb stores just in-frame clones and leaves some out. The sample consists of about 140,000 clones, over 80% of them appearing once. Trimming cost V 1 base and J 2 bases; bases outside gene matches: 3. CDR1 and CDR2 (germline): SGHDT, YYEEEE. The CDR3 extends over 15 amino acids. Material for sequencing was PBMCs. The chain carries TRBV5-6 and TRBJ2-7, with 10 bases identical to TRBD2. This TCR derives from a female donor in good health and CMV-seronegative. The CDR3 sequence: CASSLSLAGAYEQYF. In DNA form, the CDR3 reads TGTGCCAGCAGCTTGTCCCTAGCGGGAGCCTACGAGCAGTACTTC.